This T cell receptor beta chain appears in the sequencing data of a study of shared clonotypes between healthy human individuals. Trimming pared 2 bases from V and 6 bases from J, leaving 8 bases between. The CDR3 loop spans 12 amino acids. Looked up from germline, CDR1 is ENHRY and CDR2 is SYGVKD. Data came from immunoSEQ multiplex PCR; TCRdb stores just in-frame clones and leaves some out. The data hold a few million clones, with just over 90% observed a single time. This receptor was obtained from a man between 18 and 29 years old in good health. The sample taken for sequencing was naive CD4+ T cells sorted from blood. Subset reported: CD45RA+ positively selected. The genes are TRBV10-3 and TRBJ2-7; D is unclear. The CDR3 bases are TGTGCCATCAGTGAGCCGTTGGGCGAGCAGTACTTC. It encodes CAISEPLGEQYF.